This T cell receptor beta chain was sequenced for a study of cytomegalovirus exposure and HLA in healthy donors. Overall study: The approximately 120 validation repertoires were reported in a later analysis to have been generated on the same platform as the roughly 680 first-cohort repertoires. The study, taken as a whole, reports: Rarity characterized most TCR sequences, yet some public TCRs appeared in many donors. A later analysis found first-cohort TCR clusters tended to co-occur in the 90 to 150 validation repertoires. There were fewer than 200 TCR beta chains listed as cytomegalovirus-associated.

The table came from immunoSEQ multiplex PCR; TCRdb's copy has only in-frame clones and leaves some out. The table records 260,000 or so clones, more than 75% of them present only once. As concerns this clone: No antigen is known for it.

This TCR was recovered from a young woman in good health and CMV-seronegative. The specimen sequenced was PBMCs.

The CDR3: CASSRRTVDGELFF. For the CDR3, the DNA is TGTGCCAGCAGCCGTCGAACTGTCGACGGGGAGCTGTTTTTT. V gene TRBV7-2 combines with J gene TRBJ2-2; the D is unclear. The CDR3 runs to 14 residues. Trimming left V 5 bases short and J 7 bases short, with 14 bases between. Germline assignment: CDR1 SGHTA and CDR2 FQGNSA. The complete variable domain, with remaining parts taken from reference TRBV7-2 and TRBJ2-2, reads GAGVSQSPSNKVTEKGKDVELRCDPISGHTALYWYRQSLGQGLEFLIYFQGNSAPDKSGLPSDRFSAERTGGSVSTLTIQRTQQEDSAVYLCASSRRTVDGELFFGEGSRLTVL.